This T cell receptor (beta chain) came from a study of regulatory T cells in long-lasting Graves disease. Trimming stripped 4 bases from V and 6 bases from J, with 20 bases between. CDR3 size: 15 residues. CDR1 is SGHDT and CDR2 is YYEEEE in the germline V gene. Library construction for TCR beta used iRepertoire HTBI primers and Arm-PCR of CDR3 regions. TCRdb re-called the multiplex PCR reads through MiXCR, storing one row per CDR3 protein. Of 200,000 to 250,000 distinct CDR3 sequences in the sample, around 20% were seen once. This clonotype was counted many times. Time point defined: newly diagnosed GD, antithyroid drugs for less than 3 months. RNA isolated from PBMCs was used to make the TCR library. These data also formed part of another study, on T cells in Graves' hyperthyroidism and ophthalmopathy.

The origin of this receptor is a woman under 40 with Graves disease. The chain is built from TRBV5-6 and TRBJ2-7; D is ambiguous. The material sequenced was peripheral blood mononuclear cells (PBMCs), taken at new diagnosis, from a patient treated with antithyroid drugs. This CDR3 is CASSLRPNTPLEQYF. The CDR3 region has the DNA TGTGCCAGCAGCCTTCGGCCAAACACCCCCCTCGAGCAGTACTTC.